These 25 T cell receptor beta chains were all obtained from the same sample, sequenced in a study of blood T cells in healthy people across ages. Together with a sample-barcoded 5' primer, a J-beta primer mix was included in a second PCR lasting roughly 6 to 12 cycles. In TCRdb, the 5' RACE reads were re-called with MiXCR into one record per CDR3 protein. This table holds around 990,000 distinct CDR3 sequences, 35% to 45% found once. Sequenced input: blood. The receptors were gathered from a man aged 18 to 35 in good health.

The chain has TRBV7-9 and TRBJ2-3, with 9 bases that match TRBD1. The CDR3 is made up of 15 amino acids. Trimming at V came to 8 bases and at J to 1 base, leaving 7 bases not matched to a gene. Germline CDR1 and CDR2: SEHNR and FQNEAQ (reference sequence). As DNA, the CDR3 is TGTGCCAGCCCCGGTCGGACAGGGGGCACAGATACGCAGTATTTT. As protein: CASPGRTGGTDTQYF.

The gene calls are TRBV7-8 and TRBJ2-6; 8 nucleotides agree with TRBD1. Germline V CDR1 and CDR2: SGHVS, FQNEAQ. The CDR3 is 16 amino acids. V shed 6 bases, J shed 5 bases, and the junction held 9 bases outside the gene matches. The CDR3 coding sequence is TGTGCCAGCAGTGGACAGGGAGGTACCTGGGCCAACGTCCTGACTTTC. This sequence encodes CASSGQGGTWANVLTF.

The chain links TRBV4-1 to TRBJ2-1; tentatively, D is TRBD1 (5 bases). The CDR3 runs 15 residues. Germline V gene sequence: CDR1 MGHRA, CDR2 YSYEKL. Trimming removed 1 base at V and 0 bases at J, with 7 bases between. CDR3: CASSQVQGSYNEQFF. In DNA form, the CDR3 reads TGCGCCAGCAGCCAAGTTCAGGGCTCCTACAATGAGCAGTTCTTC.

The chain combines TRBV12-3 or TRBV12-4 with TRBJ1-2, with 7 bases identical to TRBD1. The CDR3 runs to 15 residues. J lost 1 base, V lost 6 bases, and 8 bases had no gene match. Here the CDR3 DNA reads TGTGCCAGCAGCAAGGGACAGACCCGTAACTATGGCTACACCTTC. Translation gives CASSKGQTRNYGYTF.

There are many counts of this clonotype. The chain uses TRBV5-1 and TRBJ2-1; D call uncertain. Germline CDR1 SGHRS, CDR2 YFSETQ. V gave up 0 bases and J gave up 5 bases, with 6 bases separating them. The CDR3 runs 13 residues. DNA of the CDR3: TGCGCCAGCAGCTTGGGCAGAAACAATGAGCAGTTCTTC. Protein sequence: CASSLGRNNEQFF.

The chain has TRBV7-8 and TRBJ1-1; 8 bases fit TRBD1. This CDR3 has 14 amino acids. V was clipped by 8 bases and J by 1 base; unmatched bases: 6. In germline, CDR1 is SGHVS, CDR2 FQNEAQ. CDR3 nucleotide sequence: TGTGCCAGCTGCATAGACAGGGGGAACACTGAAGCTTTCTTT. As protein: CASCIDRGNTEAFF. Complete variable domain (other parts from reference TRBV7-8 and TRBJ1-1): GAGVSQSPRYKVAKRGQDVALRCDPISGHVSLFWYQQALGQGPEFLTYFQNEAQLDKSGLPSDRFFAERPEGSVSTLKIQRTQQEDSAVYLCASCIDRGNTEAFFGQGTRLTVV.

This clonotype turned up a few times. The V gene is TRBV5-1, the J gene TRBJ2-1, with 8 bases matching TRBD2. The germline V gene encodes CDR1 SGHRS and CDR2 YFSETQ. The V and J ends lost 8 bases and 0 bases, in that order; junction bases with no gene match: 4. The CDR3 has 14 residues. Here the CDR3 reads CARDSGDSYNEQFF. The CDR3, as DNA: TGCGCCAGGGATAGCGGGGACTCCTACAATGAGCAGTTCTTC.

This clonotype was found a few times. This rearrangement joins TRBV12-3 or TRBV12-4 to TRBJ2-5; D ambiguous. This CDR3 contains 15 residues. Trimming took 4 bases from V and 2 from J, leaving 14 bases between them. CDR3 amino acids: CASSSVWAKQETQYF. Written as DNA, the CDR3 is TGTGCCAGCAGTTCGGTGTGGGCCAAACAAGAGACCCAGTACTTC.

This chain links TRBV4-1 with TRBJ1-2; the D is unclear. Germline V gives CDR1 MGHRA, CDR2 YSYEKL. CDR3 length: 16 residues. Deletions cut 0 bases from V and 4 bases from J, with 15 bases between. The CDR3 DNA follows: TGCGCCAGCAGCCAAGATTCGGCAGACTGGGGCTATGGCTACACCTTC. Translation gives CASSQDSADWGYGYTF.

As concerns this clonotype: A read error may be the cause here, since a much bigger clone is one base away. This chain connects TRBV20-1 to TRBJ2-3, with 13 bases that match TRBD2. V lost 5 bases and J lost 4; bases outside the gene matches: 12. The CDR3 has 17 residues. Germline V CDR1 and CDR2: DFQATT, SNEGSKA (reference sequence). The CDR3 here is CSASRTSGGGSADTQYF. CDR3 DNA: TGCAGTGCTTCCCGGACTAGCGGGGGAGGTAGCGCAGATACGCAGTATTTT.

This clonotype was counted many times. The J gene is TRBJ2-1, the V gene TRBV13; possible D gene TRBD1, 5 bases. Germline CDR1 is PRHDT and CDR2 is FYEKMQ (reference sequence). The germline V and J ends were trimmed by 1 base and 9 bases, with 7 bases remaining between them. There are 12 residues in the CDR3. CDR3 coding DNA: TGTGCCAGCAGCTTAGAAGGGGTTGAGCAGTTCTTC. Amino acid sequence: CASSLEGVEQFF.

This clonotype appeared many times. The V and J genes are TRBV4-2 and TRBJ2-3; no definite D call. V lost 0 bases and J lost 2, with 15 bases in between. CDR3 size: 17 residues. Germline-derived CDR1 and CDR2 are LGHNA and YNFKEQ. The CDR3 nucleotides read TGTGCCAGCAGCCAAGATTCGTCCTCTTTCAACACAGATACGCAGTATTTT. It translates to CASSQDSSSFNTDTQYF.

The rearrangement uses TRBV20-1 and TRBJ2-1, with D possibly being TRBD1 (6 bases). The CDR3 has 14 residues. The V end was cut by 6 bases, the J end by 5 bases, with 17 bases between. Germline-derived CDR1 and CDR2 are DFQATT and SNEGSKA (reference sequence). CDR3 protein: CSATRDTNHNEQFF. In nucleotides, the CDR3 is TGCAGTGCAACCCGGGACACGAACCACAATGAGCAGTTCTTC.

The chain joins TRBV13 to TRBJ1-5; possibly TRBD1 for D (6 bases). Deletions cut 5 bases from V and 5 bases from J, with 10 bases between. The germline CDR1 and CDR2 sequences are PRHDT and FYEKMQ (reference sequence). There are 13 residues in the CDR3. CDR3 sequence: CASSVQGYQPQHF. The CDR3 coding sequence is TGTGCCAGCAGCGTACAGGGATATCAGCCCCAGCATTTT.

In its sample, this clonotype was seen a few times. The chain employs TRBV20-1 and TRBJ1-2, with 8 bases fitting TRBD1. This CDR3 region has 14 residues. Germline CDR1 DFQATT, CDR2 SNEGSKA (reference sequence). Germline trimming cut 5 bases from V and 6 bases from J; bases unmatched to any gene: 11. CDR3 loop: CSAFDRGKSNGYTF. CDR3 in DNA: TGCAGTGCTTTCGACAGGGGAAAATCGAATGGCTACACCTTC.

The chain links TRBV20-1 to TRBJ2-3; no reliable D call. The CDR3 has 14 residues. V dropped 3 bases and J dropped 4 bases, with 14 bases sitting between them. CDR1 is DFQATT, CDR2 SNEGSKA, per germline (reference sequence). The CDR3 is CSARLAGSADTQYF. The CDR3 DNA reads TGCAGTGCTAGGTTGGCAGGAAGCGCAGATACGCAGTATTTT.

The chain joins TRBV12-3 or TRBV12-4 to TRBJ1-1, with a weak D call TRBD1 (5 bases). V dropped 7 bases and J dropped 1 base, with 13 bases sitting between them. The CDR3 is made up of 14 amino acids. CDR3 nucleotides: TGTGCCAGCACCGCAGGGCAGCAGAACACTGAAGCTTTCTTT. Translated, it gives CASTAGQQNTEAFF.

This clonotype was observed a handful of times. This chain links TRBV29-1 with TRBJ2-3; D is perhaps TRBD1 (7 bases). The CDR3 is 14 amino acids. The V end was cut by 5 bases, the J end by 4 bases, with 16 bases between. CDR1 and CDR2 (germline): SQVTM, ANQGSEA. CDR3 loop: CSVSRGVPSDTQYF. The CDR3 DNA sequence: TGCAGCGTTAGCAGGGGGGTTCCTTCAGATACGCAGTATTTT.

The V and J genes are TRBV4-1 and TRBJ2-2; D remains unclear. Germline V gives CDR1 MGHRA, CDR2 YSYEKL. Trimming shortened V by 4 bases and J by 0 bases, and 9 bases separated the two germline ends. The CDR3 spans 15 residues. CDR3 in DNA: TGCGCCAGCAGCCGTGAGGACGCGAACACCGGGGAGCTGTTTTTT. Amino acids: CASSREDANTGELFF.

This clonotype was seen more than once but under ten times. The rearrangement joins TRBV10-3 to TRBJ2-5; D could derive from TRBD1 or TRBD2 (5 bases each). The V end lost 5 bases, the J end lost 0 bases, and 10 bases lay between the germline ends. Germline values: CDR1 ENHRY, CDR2 SYGVKD. This CDR3 comprises 14 residues. CDR3 sequence: CAISRDGNQETQYF. CDR3 nucleotide sequence: TGTGCCATCAGTCGGGACGGCAACCAAGAGACCCAGTACTTC.

The CDR3 region has the DNA TGTGCCAGCAGTGAATACTACAGCTATGGCTACACCTTC. Protein sequence: CASSEYYSYGYTF. This chain links TRBV25-1 with TRBJ1-2; D uncertain. The CDR3 extends over 13 amino acids. V was trimmed by 0 bases and J by 4 bases, leaving 6 bases between them. Per the germline V gene, CDR1 is MGHDK and CDR2 is SYGVNS.

The chain carries TRBV20-1 and TRBJ2-5; 9 nucleotides match TRBD1. The better agreement between TRBJ2-7 and the DNA end casts doubt on the J call. From germline, CDR1 is DFQATT and CDR2 SNEGSKA (reference sequence). The CDR3 loop spans 17 amino acids. The CDR3 protein is CSARGTGDIRPYYEQYF. As DNA, the CDR3 is TGCAGTGCTAGAGGGACAGGGGATATCCGGCCTTACTACGAGCAGTACTTC.

This clonotype occurred many times. The rearrangement joins TRBV24-1 to TRBJ2-1; either TRBD1 or TRBD2 may fit D (5 bases each). Germline V lookup: CDR1 KGHDR, CDR2 SFDVKD. The CDR3 runs 13 residues. The V end lost 6 bases, the J end lost 6 bases, and 11 bases lay between the germline ends. This CDR3 is CATSSPGTNEQFF. The CDR3 DNA sequence: TGTGCCACCAGTTCCCCAGGGACCAATGAGCAGTTCTTC.

This clonotype was seen a handful of times. This chain connects TRBV27 to TRBJ2-4; D might be TRBD1 (5 bases). The V end lost 5 bases, the J end lost 7 bases, and 15 bases lay between the germline ends. This CDR3 spans 14 amino acids. Germline V CDR1 and CDR2: MNHEY, SMNVEV (reference sequence). This chain's CDR3 is CASSPGMLGNIQYF. The DNA of the CDR3 is TGTGCCAGCAGTCCAGGGATGTTGGGTAACATTCAGTACTTC.

The V gene is TRBV5-1, the J gene TRBJ2-5; 11 bases map to TRBD2. The CDR3 consists of 17 residues. CDR1 is SGHRS, CDR2 YFSETQ, per germline. The V gene end was trimmed by 1 base and the J gene end by 0 bases; junction bases not matched to a gene: 5. CDR3 loop: CASSLRLAGTYQETQYF. For the CDR3, the DNA is TGCGCCAGCAGCTTGCGACTAGCGGGGACGTACCAAGAGACCCAGTACTTC.